This note documents a single T cell receptor (beta chain) sequence. Germline V gene data show CDR1 as MNHEY and CDR2 as SMNVEV (reference sequence). CDR3 size: 18 residues. The ends were cut back, 6 bases at V and 2 bases at J, with 20 bases in the middle. The record originates from a study of radiotherapy plus CTLA-4 blockade in lung cancer. Study-level information: Of the patients, about 20% showed objective responses and about 30% attained disease control.

TCRdb keeps only in-frame clones here, not all; method: immunoSEQ multiplex PCR. This table holds about 120,000 clones, approximately 84% found once. The specimen comprised peripheral blood, sampled from a patient treated with radiotherapy plus ipilimumab. The clonotype comes from a human donor with non-small cell lung cancer who had a partial response to radiotherapy plus ipilimumab. The V gene is TRBV27, the J gene TRBJ2-6; D possibly corresponds to TRBD1 (6 bases). DNA of the CDR3: TGTGCCAGCAGCCTACAGGGATACGAGACGGCTGGGGCCAACGTCCTGACTTTC. It specifies CASSLQGYETAGANVLTF. The complete variable domain, with remaining parts taken from reference TRBV27 and TRBJ2-6, reads EAQVTQNPRYLITVTGKKLTVTCSQNMNHEYMSWYRQDPGLGLRQIYYSMNVEVTDKGDVPEGYKVSRKEKRNFPLILESPSPNQTSLYFCASSLQGYETAGANVLTFGAGSRLTVL.